This T cell receptor (beta chain) is drawn from a study of regulatory and conventional T cells in RAG deficiency. Assay: immunoSEQ multiplex PCR; the TCRdb copy retains only in-frame clones and omits some. The sample has approximately 48,000 clones; about 87% are singletons. Conventional CD4+ T cells were sorted from blood as CD25-low CD127-high cells. This sample also appeared in a second study, on regulatory T cells. That source adds: Primers: 52 TRBV forward and 13 TRBJ reverse.

The source is a human donor in good health. Sequenced: CD4+ effector T cells sorted from blood.

The CDR3 coding sequence is TGTGCCAGCAGTACCGGGCTCTCGGCGGCCTCCCAAGAGACCCAGTACTTC. The encoded protein is CASSTGLSAASQETQYF. V usage is TRBV27 and J usage is TRBJ2-5, with no clear D. The CDR3 runs to 17 residues. Trimming cost V 5 bases and J 1 base, with 20 bases left between them. CDR1 and CDR2 from the germline V gene are MNHEY and SMNVEV (reference sequence).